This TCR beta chain was found in a study of blood T cell repertoires in COVID-19. Study at large: Specimens from acute and convalescent COVID-19 originated in the United States, Italy and Spain.

Germline V lookup: CDR1 MNHEY, CDR2 SVGAGI. The V end was cut by 7 bases, the J end by 5 bases, with 17 bases between. This CDR3 is 14 amino acids long. Clones were sequenced by immunoSEQ multiplex PCR, and TCRdb holds only the in-frame ones, with some missing. The table records around 300,000 clones, about 86% of them present only once. The sequence derives from a woman between 65 and 79 years old with COVID-19, enrolled during active disease. The source material was peripheral blood. The genes are TRBV6-5 and TRBJ1-1; D is possibly TRBD1 (6 bases). The CDR3 spells CASNPRGGRTEAFF. The CDR3 nucleotides are TGTGCCAGCAACCCGAGGGGGGGGCGAACTGAAGCTTTCTTT.